The rows below give T cell receptor beta chains drawn from one sample of a study of blood T cell repertoires in COVID-19. The assay was immunoSEQ multiplex PCR, and TCRdb's table has in-frame clones only and misses some. The repertoire has 130,000 or so clones, approximately 86% of them found once; the top ten carry 7.5% to 8.5%. The material sequenced was peripheral blood. The receptors stem from an older woman with acute or convalescent COVID-19. The CDR3 runs from the conserved cysteine through the conserved F or W. Fields, in order: J gene, D gene, V gene, clone size, CDR3 protein, CDR3 DNA. D genes are given only for firm matches. Size values are once, few and many counts, or a class for expanded clones, and some rows have none.

>TRBJ2-1|TRBD1|TRBV9|.
CASSVTGGGQFF
TGTGCCAGCAGCGTTACAGGGGGAGGGCAGTTCTTC
>TRBJ1-5|TRBD1|TRBV28|once
CASSRDRGLDQPQHF
TGTGCCAGCAGCAGAGACAGGGGGCTAGATCAGCCCCAGCATTTT
>TRBJ2-3|.|TRBV11-3|.
CASSLGAGSTDTQYF
TGTGCCAGCAGCTTAGGTGCGGGGAGCACAGATACGCAGTATTTT
>TRBJ2-7|.|TRBV4-2|.
CASSQGAGPGYEQYF
TGTGCCAGCAGCCAAGGAGCGGGTCCCGGCTACGAGCAGTACTTC
>TRBJ2-3|.|TRBV12-3/TRBV12-4|.
CASGKGADTQYF
TGTGCCAGCGGTAAAGGAGCAGATACGCAGTATTTT
>TRBJ1-1|.|TRBV2|.
CASIAAGGAFF
TGTGCCAGCATTGCGGCCGGTGGGGCTTTCTTT
>TRBJ2-3|.|TRBV18|.
CASSLVQGGTDTQYF
TGTGCCAGCTCACTTGTACAGGGAGGGACAGATACGCAGTATTTT
>TRBJ2-5|TRBD2|TRBV7-6|.
CASSPNSGGKVGTQYF
TGTGCCAGCAGCCCGAACAGCGGGGGGAAGGTGGGGACCCAGTACTTC
>TRBJ2-6|TRBD1|TRBV29-1|once
CSVDVWDRESGANVLTF
TGCAGCGTTGACGTTTGGGACAGGGAATCTGGGGCCAACGTCCTGACTTTC
>TRBJ1-5|.|TRBV18|.
CASSPGRGNQPQHF
TGTGCCAGCTCACCAGGGCGGGGGAATCAGCCCCAGCATTTT
>TRBJ1-2|.|TRBV7-3|.
CASSPTGGLGGYTF
TGTGCCAGCAGCCCGACGGGGGGGTTAGGCGGCTACACCTTC
>TRBJ2-3|TRBD1|TRBV7-2|.
CASSVGTERIHSVGNTQYF
TGTGCCAGCAGCGTTGGGACAGAGCGAATACACAGCGTGGGAAATACGCAGTATTTT
>TRBJ2-3|TRBD2|TRBV4-1|.
CASSQDTSGTRTDTQYF
TGCGCCAGCAGCCAAGACACATCCGGGACTAGGACAGATACGCAGTATTTT
>TRBJ2-3|TRBD2|TRBV7-9|.
CASSFLNRGETDTQYF
TGTGCCAGCAGCTTTCTTAACCGGGGGGAGACAGATACGCAGTATTTT
>TRBJ1-4|.|TRBV7-2|many
CASSLIGAANEKLFF
TGTGCCAGCAGCTTAATTGGGGCGGCTAATGAAAAACTGTTTTTT
>TRBJ2-7|TRBD1|TRBV4-2|.
CASSQDGRGRPDKNEQYF
TGTGCCAGCAGCCAAGATGGCAGGGGGCGCCCGGATAAGAACGAGCAGTACTTC
>TRBJ2-2|TRBD2|TRBV11-2|once
CASSQTPGGGGELFF
TGTGCCAGCAGCCAGACCCCGGGGGGAGGCGGGGAGCTGTTTTTT
>TRBJ2-7|.|TRBV5-6|.
CASSLDLLSSYEQYF
TGTGCCAGCAGCTTGGACCTCCTGAGCTCCTACGAGCAGTACTTC
>TRBJ1-6|.|TRBV12-5|few
CASGVRSGSSYNSPLHF
TGTGCTAGTGGTGTGAGGTCTGGAAGCTCCTATAATTCACCCCTCCACTTT
>TRBJ2-3|.|TRBV21-1|.
CASTSAGGPVDTQYF
TGTGCCAGCACCTCAGCGGGGGGCCCTGTAGATACGCAGTATTTT
>TRBJ2-1|TRBD2|TRBV3-1/TRBV3-2|once
CASSQDLPSGVLNEQFF
TGTGCCAGCAGCCAAGATCTTCCTAGCGGGGTTCTTAATGAGCAGTTCTTC
>TRBJ1-1|.|TRBV28|.
CAALGGWVTEAFF
TGTGCCGCCCTGGGGGGGTGGGTCACTGAAGCTTTCTTT
>TRBJ2-7|TRBD1|TRBV3-1/TRBV3-2|.
CASRGDSPYEQYF
TGTGCCAGCAGGGGGGACAGTCCCTACGAGCAGTACTTC
>TRBJ2-3|.|TRBV7-3|.
CASSGGGWKDTQYF
TGTGCCAGCAGCGGAGGGGGCTGGAAAGATACGCAGTATTTT
>TRBJ2-7|.|TRBV6-2/TRBV6-3|.
CASSRQEQYF
TGTGCCAGCAGCCGACAGGAGCAGTACTTC
>TRBJ1-5|TRBD1|TRBV7-8|.
CASSLNNRGNSNQPQHF
TGTGCCAGCAGCTTAAATAACAGGGGAAATAGCAATCAGCCCCAGCATTTT
>TRBJ2-3|.|TRBV5-1|.
CASSLARASTDTQYF
TGCGCCAGCAGCTTGGCTAGAGCTAGCACAGATACGCAGTATTTT
>TRBJ2-7|TRBD2|TRBV9|once
CASSVGLADYEQYF
TGTGCCAGCAGCGTAGGGCTAGCGGACTACGAGCAGTACTTC
>TRBJ2-2|.|TRBV28|.
CASSLIGLAKAGELFF
TGTGCCAGCAGTTTAATCGGGCTAGCTAAGGCCGGGGAGCTGTTTTTT
>TRBJ2-1|TRBD2|TRBV30|.
CAWSTRTSGGVNEQFF
TGTGCCTGGAGTACCAGGACTAGCGGGGGGGTCAATGAGCAGTTCTTC
>TRBJ1-2|.|TRBV7-9|.
CASSLIQGNGYTF
TGTGCCAGCAGCTTAATACAGGGTAATGGCTACACCTTC
>TRBJ2-7|.|TRBV12-3/TRBV12-4|few
CASSYTSYEQYF
TGTGCCAGCAGTTACACCTCCTACGAGCAGTACTTC
>TRBJ2-2|.|TRBV6-6|.
CASSYRRADTGELFF
TGTGCCAGCAGTTATAGGCGGGCGGATACCGGGGAGCTGTTTTTT
>TRBJ2-1|.|TRBV29-1|.
CSVEYLAQVYNEQFF
TGCAGCGTTGAATACCTAGCTCAAGTATACAATGAGCAGTTCTTC
>TRBJ2-3|.|TRBV18|.
CASSPLQSDTQYF
TGTGCCAGCTCACCATTACAGTCAGATACGCAGTATTTT
>TRBJ2-2|TRBD2|TRBV28|.
CASRFLAGPVNTGELFF
TGTGCCAGCAGATTCCTAGCGGGGCCGGTGAACACCGGGGAGCTGTTTTTT
>TRBJ2-7|.|TRBV11-3|.
CASSLGLGRRPYEQYF
TGTGCCAGCAGCTTAGGGCTTGGCCGGAGGCCCTACGAGCAGTACTTC
>TRBJ2-2|TRBD1|TRBV15|.
CATSISRGWNTGELFF
TGTGCCACCAGCATCTCCAGGGGGTGGAACACCGGGGAGCTGTTTTTT
>TRBJ2-1|TRBD2|TRBV7-6|.
CASSLVVAGKQFF
TGTGCCAGCAGCTTAGTTGTAGCGGGGAAGCAGTTCTTC
>TRBJ2-7|.|TRBV7-8|.
CASSQTGIQQYF
TGTGCCAGCAGCCAAACAGGGATCCAGCAGTACTTC
>TRBJ2-5|.|TRBV13|.
CASSQPSGGVHQETQYF
TGTGCCAGCAGCCAACCCTCCGGCGGCGTACACCAAGAGACCCAGTACTTC
>TRBJ2-2|.|TRBV5-1|.
CASSPSRGAGGTGELFF
TGCGCCAGCAGCCCTTCCCGTGGGGCAGGCGGCACCGGGGAGCTGTTTTTT
>TRBJ2-3|TRBD2|TRBV6-1|.
CASSDPGGATDTQYF
TGTGCCAGCAGTGATCCCGGGGGGGCCACAGATACGCAGTATTTT
>TRBJ2-5|TRBD2|TRBV7-2|.
CASSFRLAGGQYF
TGTGCCAGCAGCTTCCGACTAGCGGGGGGCCAGTACTTC
>TRBJ2-1|TRBD1|TRBV4-1|.
CATATGLANEQFF
TGCGCCACCGCGACAGGGTTAGCCAATGAGCAGTTCTTC
>TRBJ1-5|.|TRBV27|.
CASSLWAGVSNQPQHF
TGTGCCAGCAGTTTATGGGCAGGGGTTAGCAATCAGCCCCAGCATTTT
>TRBJ2-7|TRBD1|TRBV11-1|.
CATGWQGDSYEQYF
TGTGCCACCGGATGGCAGGGGGACTCCTACGAGCAGTACTTC
>TRBJ2-5|TRBD2|TRBV6-2/TRBV6-3|.
CASSYSWTSTQYF
TGTGCCAGCAGTTACTCGTGGACTAGCACCCAGTACTTC
>TRBJ1-3|TRBD1|TRBV4-2|.
CASSQDLGVGQARTSGNTIYF
TGTGCCAGCAGCCAAGATCTGGGTGTAGGACAGGCACGAACCTCTGGAAACACCATATATTTT
>TRBJ1-4|TRBD1|TRBV2|.
CASRGDSEGEKLFF
TGTGCCAGCAGGGGGGACAGTGAGGGGGAAAAACTGTTTTTT
>TRBJ2-7|TRBD2|TRBV30|.
CAWGRGGYEQYF
TGTGCCTGGGGGAGGGGAGGGTACGAGCAGTACTTC